This is a list of T cell receptor beta chains from one sample in a study of beta chain features in type 1 diabetes. Generated by immunoSEQ multiplex PCR, the TCRdb table keeps only in-frame clones and is missing some. The sample lists under 300,000 clones, roughly 25% occurring once. The sequencing input was naive CD4+ T cells from blood. The receptors were sampled from a woman in her 30s with type 1 diabetes. CDR3s include the opening cysteine and the closing phenylalanine or tryptophan. The order of the fields is D gene, V gene, J gene, clone size, CDR3 protein, CDR3 DNA. A D gene is named only where the DNA matches it firmly. Clone sizes are given selectively: once, few, many, or a class where the clone is expanded.

d_call: NA
v_call: TRBV19
j_call: TRBJ1-2
clone_size: NA
cdr3_aa: CASTPREGEGYGYTF
cdr3_nt: TGTGCCAGTACCCCCCGGGAAGGGGAGGGCTATGGCTACACCTTC

d_call: NA
v_call: TRBV29-1
j_call: TRBJ1-1
clone_size: few
cdr3_aa: CSARMSGFRGDTEAFF
cdr3_nt: TGCAGCGCCCGGATGTCAGGGTTTAGAGGTGACACTGAAGCTTTCTTT

d_call: NA
v_call: TRBV28
j_call: TRBJ1-2
clone_size: NA
cdr3_aa: CASSLSGYGYTF
cdr3_nt: TGTGCCAGCAGTTTATCCGGGTATGGCTACACCTTC

d_call: NA
v_call: TRBV2
j_call: TRBJ2-7
clone_size: NA
cdr3_aa: CASTKIQGNYEQYF
cdr3_nt: TGTGCCAGCACCAAGATACAGGGAAACTACGAGCAGTACTTC

d_call: NA
v_call: TRBV5-1
j_call: TRBJ2-5
clone_size: NA
cdr3_aa: CASSEQQETQYF
cdr3_nt: TGCGCCAGCAGCGAACAACAAGAGACCCAGTACTTC

d_call: NA
v_call: TRBV5-4
j_call: TRBJ1-2
clone_size: few
cdr3_aa: CASSPNPGTLAYGYTF
cdr3_nt: TGTGCCAGCAGCCCGAACCCAGGGACACTTGCCTATGGCTACACCTTC

d_call: TRBD2
v_call: TRBV7-9
j_call: TRBJ2-3
clone_size: NA
cdr3_aa: CASSFLSGSSTDTQYF
cdr3_nt: TGTGCCAGCAGCTTCCTTAGCGGGAGCTCGACAGATACGCAGTATTTT

d_call: NA
v_call: TRBV30
j_call: TRBJ1-3
clone_size: few
cdr3_aa: CAWTQGYGNTIYF
cdr3_nt: TGTGCCTGGACTCAGGGCTATGGAAACACCATATATTTT

d_call: TRBD2
v_call: TRBV7-3
j_call: TRBJ2-5
clone_size: NA
cdr3_aa: CASSLGGVEETQYF
cdr3_nt: TGTGCCAGCAGCTTAGGGGGGGTAGAAGAGACCCAGTACTTC

d_call: NA
v_call: TRBV9
j_call: TRBJ2-6
clone_size: NA
cdr3_aa: CASSVAGSGANVLTF
cdr3_nt: TGTGCCAGCAGCGTCGCGGGCTCTGGGGCCAACGTCCTGACTTTC

d_call: TRBD2
v_call: TRBV12-5
j_call: TRBJ2-7
clone_size: few
cdr3_aa: CASGTTLYEQYF
cdr3_nt: TGTGCTAGCGGGACTACACTATACGAGCAGTACTTC

d_call: TRBD1
v_call: TRBV30
j_call: TRBJ1-2
clone_size: once
cdr3_aa: CAWRDRVNYGYTF
cdr3_nt: TGTGCCTGGAGGGACAGGGTTAACTATGGCTACACCTTC

d_call: TRBD1
v_call: TRBV5-6
j_call: TRBJ1-2
clone_size: NA
cdr3_aa: CASSSRGHYGYTF
cdr3_nt: TGTGCCAGCAGTAGCAGGGGGCACTATGGCTACACCTTC

d_call: NA
v_call: TRBV2
j_call: TRBJ1-5
clone_size: NA
cdr3_aa: CASSEVSVWQPQHF
cdr3_nt: TGTGCCAGCAGTGAGGTGTCAGTATGGCAGCCCCAGCATTTT

d_call: NA
v_call: TRBV9
j_call: TRBJ1-2
clone_size: NA
cdr3_aa: CASSVGESGGYTF
cdr3_nt: TGTGCCAGCAGCGTAGGAGAGTCGGGTGGCTACACCTTC

d_call: NA
v_call: TRBV29-1
j_call: TRBJ2-7
clone_size: few
cdr3_aa: CSVGRFYEQYF
cdr3_nt: TGCAGCGTTGGGCGGTTCTACGAGCAGTACTTC

d_call: TRBD1
v_call: TRBV27
j_call: TRBJ2-1
clone_size: few
cdr3_aa: CASSLGQGLYNEQFF
cdr3_nt: TGTGCCAGCAGTTTAGGACAGGGGCTCTACAATGAGCAGTTCTTC

d_call: NA
v_call: TRBV29-1
j_call: TRBJ2-1
clone_size: NA
cdr3_aa: CSVPLSASLSYNEQFF
cdr3_nt: TGCAGCGTTCCCCTCTCTGCTAGCCTCTCCTACAATGAGCAGTTCTTC

d_call: TRBD1
v_call: TRBV19
j_call: TRBJ1-2
clone_size: few
cdr3_aa: CASSLQDRDGYTF
cdr3_nt: TGTGCCAGTAGTCTCCAGGACAGGGACGGCTACACCTTC

d_call: NA
v_call: TRBV13
j_call: TRBJ2-5
clone_size: NA
cdr3_aa: CASSFTLVAGETQYF
cdr3_nt: TGTGCCAGCAGCTTCACGCTGGTGGCGGGAGAGACCCAGTACTTC

d_call: NA
v_call: TRBV30
j_call: TRBJ1-2
clone_size: NA
cdr3_aa: CAWSRDSGDYGYTF
cdr3_nt: TGTGCCTGGAGCCGAGATTCGGGGGACTATGGCTACACCTTC

d_call: NA
v_call: TRBV28
j_call: TRBJ1-1
clone_size: NA
cdr3_aa: CASSSTGMNTEAFF
cdr3_nt: TGTGCCAGCAGTTCCACAGGGATGAACACTGAAGCTTTCTTT

d_call: TRBD2
v_call: TRBV29-1
j_call: TRBJ2-3
clone_size: NA
cdr3_aa: CSVRTGTSETDTQYF
cdr3_nt: TGCAGCGTTCGTACCGGGACTAGCGAAACAGATACGCAGTATTTT

d_call: NA
v_call: TRBV5-6
j_call: TRBJ2-1
clone_size: NA
cdr3_aa: CASSLASGEQFF
cdr3_nt: TGTGCCAGCAGCTTGGCTTCGGGTGAGCAGTTCTTC

d_call: TRBD1
v_call: TRBV7-2
j_call: TRBJ1-2
clone_size: few
cdr3_aa: CASSLEGAIGYGYTF
cdr3_nt: TGTGCCAGCAGCTTAGAGGGGGCGATTGGTTATGGCTACACCTTC

d_call: TRBD2
v_call: TRBV9
j_call: TRBJ2-1
clone_size: NA
cdr3_aa: CASSLGGTSDNEQFF
cdr3_nt: TGTGCCAGCAGCTTGGGCGGGACTAGTGACAATGAGCAGTTCTTC

d_call: NA
v_call: TRBV5-1
j_call: TRBJ2-7
clone_size: few
cdr3_aa: CASSTRTDSYEQYF
cdr3_nt: TGCGCCAGCAGCACCCGGACAGACTCCTACGAGCAGTACTTC

d_call: TRBD2
v_call: TRBV29-1
j_call: TRBJ2-1
clone_size: few
cdr3_aa: CSPRLAGGEQFF
cdr3_nt: TGCAGCCCCCGACTAGCGGGAGGTGAGCAGTTCTTC

d_call: TRBD2
v_call: TRBV29-1
j_call: TRBJ2-1
clone_size: NA
cdr3_aa: CSVRHSGGDEQFF
cdr3_nt: TGCAGCGTTCGTCATAGCGGGGGTGATGAGCAGTTCTTC

d_call: TRBD2
v_call: TRBV15
j_call: TRBJ2-7
clone_size: NA
cdr3_aa: CATSRDRGLAVDGEQYF
cdr3_nt: TGTGCCACCAGCAGAGATCGAGGACTAGCGGTGGATGGCGAGCAGTACTTC

d_call: TRBD1
v_call: TRBV9
j_call: TRBJ2-5
clone_size: NA
cdr3_aa: CASSGTGGETQYF
cdr3_nt: TGTGCCAGCAGCGGAACAGGGGGAGAGACCCAGTACTTC

d_call: TRBD2
v_call: TRBV28
j_call: TRBJ2-1
clone_size: NA
cdr3_aa: CASGTSGRDEQFF
cdr3_nt: TGTGCCAGCGGGACTAGCGGGAGAGATGAGCAGTTCTTC

d_call: NA
v_call: TRBV29-1
j_call: TRBJ2-7
clone_size: NA
cdr3_aa: CSLRVSGEGEQYF
cdr3_nt: TGCAGCCTCCGTGTCTCGGGGGAAGGCGAGCAGTACTTC

d_call: TRBD1
v_call: TRBV28
j_call: TRBJ2-1
clone_size: few
cdr3_aa: CASSLITYRTGRNEQFF
cdr3_nt: TGTGCCAGCAGTTTAATAACATATCGGACAGGGAGGAATGAGCAGTTCTTC

d_call: TRBD1
v_call: TRBV28
j_call: TRBJ2-3
clone_size: few
cdr3_aa: CASSSRQGQGRSDTQYF
cdr3_nt: TGTGCCAGCAGTTCCAGACAAGGACAGGGGCGTTCAGATACGCAGTATTTT

d_call: TRBD2
v_call: TRBV9
j_call: TRBJ2-1
clone_size: NA
cdr3_aa: CASSPREGKDEQFF
cdr3_nt: TGTGCCAGCAGCCCAAGGGAGGGGAAGGATGAGCAGTTCTTC

d_call: NA
v_call: TRBV2
j_call: TRBJ1-1
clone_size: NA
cdr3_aa: CASSEVQVQNTEAFF
cdr3_nt: TGTGCCAGCAGTGAAGTCCAGGTTCAGAACACTGAAGCTTTCTTT

d_call: TRBD1
v_call: TRBV19
j_call: TRBJ1-2
clone_size: few
cdr3_aa: CASSTRQGNTDYGYTF
cdr3_nt: TGTGCCAGTAGTACTCGACAGGGAAATACTGACTATGGCTACACCTTC

d_call: NA
v_call: TRBV2
j_call: TRBJ2-2
clone_size: few
cdr3_aa: CASSEQRYNTGELFF
cdr3_nt: TGTGCCAGCAGTGAACAGCGGTACAACACCGGGGAGCTGTTTTTT

d_call: TRBD1
v_call: TRBV28
j_call: TRBJ2-5
clone_size: NA
cdr3_aa: CASIDRDQETQYF
cdr3_nt: TGTGCCAGCATAGACAGGGACCAAGAGACCCAGTACTTC

d_call: TRBD2
v_call: TRBV19
j_call: TRBJ2-7
clone_size: NA
cdr3_aa: CASSKPGLAGGYEQYF
cdr3_nt: TGTGCCAGTAGTAAACCGGGACTAGCGGGAGGGTACGAGCAGTACTTC

d_call: TRBD2
v_call: TRBV11-2
j_call: TRBJ2-7
clone_size: few
cdr3_aa: CASRPLAGATSYEQYF
cdr3_nt: TGTGCCAGCAGGCCCCTAGCGGGGGCTACTTCCTACGAGCAGTACTTC

d_call: NA
v_call: TRBV30
j_call: TRBJ2-1
clone_size: NA
cdr3_aa: CAWSVGGSYNEQFF
cdr3_nt: TGTGCCTGGAGTGTAGGCGGGTCCTACAATGAGCAGTTCTTC

d_call: NA
v_call: TRBV25-1
j_call: TRBJ1-2
clone_size: NA
cdr3_aa: CASSEPGGYGYTF
cdr3_nt: TGTGCCAGCAGTGAACCGGGGGGATATGGCTACACCTTC

d_call: TRBD1
v_call: TRBV5-1
j_call: TRBJ2-7
clone_size: NA
cdr3_aa: CASKLQGATVGEQYF
cdr3_nt: TGCGCCAGCAAGCTACAGGGGGCGACTGTGGGAGAGCAGTACTTC

d_call: NA
v_call: TRBV30
j_call: TRBJ2-7
clone_size: few
cdr3_aa: CAWSLSYEQYF
cdr3_nt: TGTGCCTGGAGTCTTTCCTACGAGCAGTACTTC